This T cell receptor (beta chain) was sequenced for a study of CD8 T cells in ankylosing spondylitis. Findings of the study overall: From matched ankylosing spondylitis synovial fluid, disease-linked clones were reportedly recovered at significantly enriched levels. What seemed typical of ankylosing spondylitis blood was a TCR beta motif built from roughly 8 highly homologous variants.

The CDR3 is 16 amino acids. Germline CDR1 DFQATT, CDR2 SNEGSKA (reference sequence). The V gene lost 6 bases and the J gene lost 3 bases, with 24 bases spanning the gap. As regards this clonotype: Its antigen is not known.

TCRdb fed the 5' RACE reads into MiXCR, producing one record per CDR3 protein. This sample has just under 550,000 distinct CDR3 sequences, with about 12% found just once. The sample was blood, either unsorted or a sorted T cell fraction (not recorded which). The receptor was derived from a male donor with ankylosing spondylitis. The rearrangement links TRBV20-1 to TRBJ2-7; tentative D call: TRBD1 (5 bases). The CDR3 DNA sequence: TGCAGTGCCGACCCAGGGCGAAATCCCGGCGACTACGAGCAGTACTTC. Protein sequence: CSADPGRNPGDYEQYF.